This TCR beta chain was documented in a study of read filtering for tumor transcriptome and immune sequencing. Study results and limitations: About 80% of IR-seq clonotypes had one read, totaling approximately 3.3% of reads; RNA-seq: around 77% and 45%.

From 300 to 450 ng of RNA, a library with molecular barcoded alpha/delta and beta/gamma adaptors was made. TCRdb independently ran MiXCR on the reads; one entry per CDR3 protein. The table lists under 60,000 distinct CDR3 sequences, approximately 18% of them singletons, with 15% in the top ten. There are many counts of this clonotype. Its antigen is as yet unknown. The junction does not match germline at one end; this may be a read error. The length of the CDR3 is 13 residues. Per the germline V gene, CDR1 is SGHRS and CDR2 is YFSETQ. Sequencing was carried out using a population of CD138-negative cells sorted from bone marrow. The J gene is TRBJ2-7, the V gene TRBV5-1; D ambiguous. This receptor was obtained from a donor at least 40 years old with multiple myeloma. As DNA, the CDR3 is TGTGCCAGCAGCTTAGACCGCTCCTACGAGCAGTACTTC. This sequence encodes CASSLDRSYEQYF.